Sequencing of this T cell receptor beta chain was carried out in a study of blood T cell repertoires in COVID-19. Study as a whole: Some COVID-19 samples were acute and others convalescent; all came from the United States, Italy and Spain. The cDNA or gDNA used as material had been derived from T cells, B-cell-depleted T cells, or PBMCs.

Per the study methods: The authors estimated nucleated cell counts from reference gene primer amplification. Generated by immunoSEQ multiplex PCR, the TCRdb table keeps only in-frame clones and is missing some. V and J calls and clone size are those listed in that table; D and trimming were worked out from the DNA. The data show 200,000 to 250,000 clones, around 90% seen once. Trimming pared 7 bases from V and 2 bases from J, leaving 17 bases between. This CDR3 comprises 15 residues. Per the germline V gene, CDR1 is ENHRY and CDR2 is SYGVKD. The chain uses TRBV10-3 and TRBJ1-2; a weak D match, TRBD1 (6 bases). Material: peripheral blood. The source of this sequence is a man between 60 and 75 years old who had recovered from COVID-19. The CDR3 DNA sequence: TGTGCCATCAAGGACAGCCTAGGTTGGAACTATGGCTACACCTTC. Its protein is CAIKDSLGWNYGYTF.